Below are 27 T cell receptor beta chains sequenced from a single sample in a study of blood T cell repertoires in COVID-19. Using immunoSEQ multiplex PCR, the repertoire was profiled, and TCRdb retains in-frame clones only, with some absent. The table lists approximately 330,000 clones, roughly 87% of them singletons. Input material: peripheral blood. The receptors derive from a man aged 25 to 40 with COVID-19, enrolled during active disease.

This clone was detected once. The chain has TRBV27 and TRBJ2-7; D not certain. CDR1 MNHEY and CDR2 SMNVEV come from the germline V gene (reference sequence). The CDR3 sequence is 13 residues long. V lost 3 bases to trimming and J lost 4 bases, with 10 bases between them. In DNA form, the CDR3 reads TGTGCCAGCAGTTTGGGCAACGCATACGAGCAGTACTTC. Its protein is CASSLGNAYEQYF.

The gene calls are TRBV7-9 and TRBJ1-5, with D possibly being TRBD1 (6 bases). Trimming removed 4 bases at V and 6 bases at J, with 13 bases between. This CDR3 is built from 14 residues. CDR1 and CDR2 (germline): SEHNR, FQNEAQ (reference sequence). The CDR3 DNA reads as TGTGCCAGCAGCTCACAGGGCCCCGCTCAGCCCCAGCATTTT. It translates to CASSSQGPAQPQHF.

The CDR3 sequence is CSASWARYSNQPQHF. DNA for the CDR3: TGCAGTGCTAGTTGGGCAAGGTATAGCAATCAGCCCCAGCATTTT. The chain couples TRBV20-1 to TRBJ1-5; D ambiguous. Germline CDR1 reads DFQATT; CDR2 reads SNEGSKA (reference sequence). The V gene lost 3 bases and the J gene lost 0 bases, with 12 bases spanning the gap. This CDR3 is 15 amino acids long.

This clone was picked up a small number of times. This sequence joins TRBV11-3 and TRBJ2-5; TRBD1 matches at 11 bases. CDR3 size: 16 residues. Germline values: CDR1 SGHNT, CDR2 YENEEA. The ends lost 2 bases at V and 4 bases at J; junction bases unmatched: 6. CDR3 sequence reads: CASSLRTGGPGETQYF. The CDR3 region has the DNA TGTGCCAGCAGCTTACGGACAGGGGGCCCGGGAGAGACCCAGTACTTC.

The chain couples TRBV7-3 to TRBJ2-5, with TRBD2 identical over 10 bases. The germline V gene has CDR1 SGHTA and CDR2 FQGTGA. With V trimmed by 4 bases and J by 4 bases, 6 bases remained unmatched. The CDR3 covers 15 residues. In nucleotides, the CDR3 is TGTGCCAGCAGCTCCCAATCTAGCGGGAGAGAGACCCAGTACTTC. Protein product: CASSSQSSGRETQYF. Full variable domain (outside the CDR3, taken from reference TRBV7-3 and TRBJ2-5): GAGVSQTPSNKVTEKGKYVELRCDPISGHTALYWYRQSLGQGPEFLIYFQGTGAADDSGLPNDRFFAVRPEGSVSTLKIQRTERGDSAVYLCASSSQSSGRETQYFGPGTRLLVL.

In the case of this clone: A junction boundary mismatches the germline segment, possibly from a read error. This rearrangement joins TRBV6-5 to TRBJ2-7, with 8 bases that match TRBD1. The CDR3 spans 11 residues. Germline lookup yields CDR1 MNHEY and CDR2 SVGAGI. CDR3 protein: CASSYSRTGNF. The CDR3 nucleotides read TGTGCCAGCAGTTACTCCAGGACAGGGAACTTC.

The DNA for the CDR3 is TGTGCCAGCAGCCCGCCTGCGGGGAACTATGGCTACACCTTC. Amino acids: CASSPPAGNYGYTF. This chain links TRBV9 with TRBJ1-2; no firm D call. The CDR3 is made up of 14 amino acids. With 4 bases removed from V and 2 bases from J, the gap between germline ends came to 12 bases. Looked up from germline, CDR1 is SGDLS and CDR2 is YYNGEE.

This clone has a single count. CDR3 nucleotide sequence: TGTGCCAGCAGCTTTGGACAGGGTTTGGGAACTGAAGCTTTCTTT. Translation: CASSFGQGLGTEAFF. The chain combines TRBV7-3 with TRBJ1-1; 8 nucleotides line up with TRBD1. The V and J ends lost 3 bases and 5 bases, in that order; junction bases with no gene match: 8. The CDR3 loop spans 15 amino acids. Germline-derived CDR1 and CDR2 are SGHTA and FQGTGA.

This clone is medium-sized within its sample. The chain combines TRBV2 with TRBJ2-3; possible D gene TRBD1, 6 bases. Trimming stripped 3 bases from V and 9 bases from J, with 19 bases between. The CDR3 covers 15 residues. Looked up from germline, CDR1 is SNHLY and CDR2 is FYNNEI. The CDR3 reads CASSEGAVAPGTQYF. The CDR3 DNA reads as TGTGCCAGCAGTGAGGGGGCTGTCGCTCCGGGGACGCAGTATTTT.

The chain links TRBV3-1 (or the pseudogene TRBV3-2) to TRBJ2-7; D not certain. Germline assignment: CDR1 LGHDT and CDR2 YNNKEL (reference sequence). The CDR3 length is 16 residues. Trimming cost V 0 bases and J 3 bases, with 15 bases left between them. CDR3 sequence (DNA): TGTGCCAGCAGCCAAGATGGCCTAGATCGACTCTACGAGCAGTACTTC. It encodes CASSQDGLDRLYEQYF.

Written as DNA, the CDR3 is TGTGCCAGCAGCCTCAGGACTAGCGGGCCCTTCCTCCAATACGAGCAGTACTTC. Translation: CASSLRTSGPFLQYEQYF. The rearrangement joins TRBV3-1 (or the pseudogene TRBV3-2) to TRBJ2-7; TRBD2 matches 11 bases. Germline V gene lookup returns CDR1 LGHDT and CDR2 YNNKEL (reference sequence). The CDR3 totals 18 residues. Trimming at V came to 4 bases and at J to 4 bases, leaving 15 bases not matched to a gene.

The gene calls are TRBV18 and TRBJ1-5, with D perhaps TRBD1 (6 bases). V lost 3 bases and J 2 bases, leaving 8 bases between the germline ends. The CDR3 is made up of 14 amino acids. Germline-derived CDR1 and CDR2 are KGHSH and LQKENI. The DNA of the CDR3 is TGTGCCAGCTCACCCAGACAGGGCAATCAGCCCCAGCATTTT. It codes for CASSPRQGNQPQHF.

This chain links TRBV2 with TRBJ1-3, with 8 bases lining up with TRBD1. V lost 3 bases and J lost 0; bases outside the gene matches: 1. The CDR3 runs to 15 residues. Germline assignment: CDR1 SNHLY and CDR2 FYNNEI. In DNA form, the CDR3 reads TGTGCCAGCAGTGAGGACAGGGCCTCTGGAAACACCATATATTTT. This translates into CASSEDRASGNTIYF.

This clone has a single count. CDR3 nucleotide sequence: TGTGCCAGCAGCGCACGGGACAACTACAATGAGCAGTTCTTC. Protein: CASSARDNYNEQFF. The chain combines TRBV9 with TRBJ2-1; D is possibly TRBD1 (6 bases). This CDR3 is 14 amino acids long. Germline CDR1 is SGDLS and CDR2 is YYNGEE. The ends were cut back, 3 bases at V and 3 bases at J, with 10 bases in the middle.

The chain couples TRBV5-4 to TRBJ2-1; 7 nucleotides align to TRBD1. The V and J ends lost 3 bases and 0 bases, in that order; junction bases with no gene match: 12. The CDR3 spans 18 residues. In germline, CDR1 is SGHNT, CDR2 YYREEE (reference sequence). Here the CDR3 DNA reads TGTGCCAGCAGCTCATCTAGGACAGGAAAGAGCTCCTACAATGAGCAGTTCTTC. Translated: CASSSSRTGKSSYNEQFF.

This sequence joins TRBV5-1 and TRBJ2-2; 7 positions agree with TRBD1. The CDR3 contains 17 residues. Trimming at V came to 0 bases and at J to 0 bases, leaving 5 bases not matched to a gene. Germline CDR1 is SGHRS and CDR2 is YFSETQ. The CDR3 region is CASSLARTGANTGELFF. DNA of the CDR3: TGCGCCAGCAGCTTGGCCCGGACAGGCGCGAACACCGGGGAGCTGTTTTTT.

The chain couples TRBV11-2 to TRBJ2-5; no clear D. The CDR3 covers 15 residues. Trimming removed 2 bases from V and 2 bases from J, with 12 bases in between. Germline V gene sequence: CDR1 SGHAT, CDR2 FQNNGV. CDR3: CASSLRRGSQETQYF. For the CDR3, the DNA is TGTGCCAGCAGCTTACGGCGAGGCAGTCAAGAGACCCAGTACTTC. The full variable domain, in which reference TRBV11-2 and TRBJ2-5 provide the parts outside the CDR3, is EAGVAQSPRYKIIEKRQSVAFWCNPISGHATLYWYQQILGQGPKLLIQFQNNGVVDDSQLPKDRFSAERLKGVDSTLKIQPAKLEDSAVYLCASSLRRGSQETQYFGPGTRLLVL.

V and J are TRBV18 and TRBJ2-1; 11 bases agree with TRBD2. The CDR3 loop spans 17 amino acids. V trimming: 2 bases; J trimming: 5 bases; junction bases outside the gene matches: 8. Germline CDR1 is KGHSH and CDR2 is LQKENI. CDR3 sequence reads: CASSPRASGGLNNEQFF. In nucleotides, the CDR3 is TGTGCCAGCTCACCAAGGGCTAGCGGGGGGCTGAACAATGAGCAGTTCTTC. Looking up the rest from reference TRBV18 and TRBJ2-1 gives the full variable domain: NAGVMQNPRHLVRRRGQEARLRCSPMKGHSHVYWYRQLPEEGLKFMVYLQKENIIDESGMPKERFSAEFPKEGPSILRIQQVVRGDSAAYFCASSPRASGGLNNEQFFGPGTRLTVL.

In DNA form, the CDR3 reads TGTGCCAGTAGTATACGTTCGACTTTCTACGAGCAGTACTTC. Residues: CASSIRSTFYEQYF. The gene calls are TRBV19 and TRBJ2-7; no definite D call. CDR3 size: 14 residues. V was trimmed by 2 bases and J by 3 bases, leaving 11 bases between them. Germline loops: CDR1 LNHDA, CDR2 SQIVND (reference sequence).

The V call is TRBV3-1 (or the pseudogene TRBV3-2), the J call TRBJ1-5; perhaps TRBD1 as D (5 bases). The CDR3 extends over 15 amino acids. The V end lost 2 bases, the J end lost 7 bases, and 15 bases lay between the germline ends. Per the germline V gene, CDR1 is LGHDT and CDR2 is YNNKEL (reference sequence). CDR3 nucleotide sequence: TGTGCCAGCAGCCAAAGGTTGGGGGGAGGGCAGCCCCAGCATTTT. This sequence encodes CASSQRLGGGQPQHF.

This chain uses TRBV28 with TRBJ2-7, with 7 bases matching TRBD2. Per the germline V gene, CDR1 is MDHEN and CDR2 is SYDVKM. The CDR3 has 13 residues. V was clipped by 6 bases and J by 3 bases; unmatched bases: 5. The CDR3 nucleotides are TGTGCCAGCAGAGGCGGGAGTCGCTACGAGCAGTACTTC. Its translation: CASRGGSRYEQYF.

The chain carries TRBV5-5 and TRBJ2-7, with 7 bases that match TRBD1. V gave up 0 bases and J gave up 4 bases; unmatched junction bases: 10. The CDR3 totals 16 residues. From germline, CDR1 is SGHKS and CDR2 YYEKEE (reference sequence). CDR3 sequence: CASSLAVGTVYYEQYF. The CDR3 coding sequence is TGTGCCAGCAGCTTGGCCGTGGGGACAGTTTATTACGAGCAGTACTTC.

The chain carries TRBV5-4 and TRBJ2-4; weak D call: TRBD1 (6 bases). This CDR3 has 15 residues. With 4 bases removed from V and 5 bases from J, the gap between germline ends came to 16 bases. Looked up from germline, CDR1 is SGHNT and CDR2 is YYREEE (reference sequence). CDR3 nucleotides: TGTGCCAGCAGCCTGGGACAAGGGGCCCAAAACATTCAGTACTTC. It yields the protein CASSLGQGAQNIQYF.

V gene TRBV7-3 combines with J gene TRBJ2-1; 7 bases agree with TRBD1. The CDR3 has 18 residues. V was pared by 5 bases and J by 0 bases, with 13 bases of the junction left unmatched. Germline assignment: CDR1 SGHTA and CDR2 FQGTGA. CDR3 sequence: CASSPSSNRGSSYNEQFF. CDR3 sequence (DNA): TGTGCCAGCAGCCCGTCCTCAAACAGGGGTAGCTCCTACAATGAGCAGTTCTTC.

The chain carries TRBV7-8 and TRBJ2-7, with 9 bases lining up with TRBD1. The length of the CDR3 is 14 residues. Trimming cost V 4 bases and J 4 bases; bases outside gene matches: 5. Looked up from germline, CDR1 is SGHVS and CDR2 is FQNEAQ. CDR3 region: CASSWGQGGYEQYF. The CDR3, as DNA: TGTGCCAGCAGCTGGGGACAGGGAGGTTACGAGCAGTACTTC.

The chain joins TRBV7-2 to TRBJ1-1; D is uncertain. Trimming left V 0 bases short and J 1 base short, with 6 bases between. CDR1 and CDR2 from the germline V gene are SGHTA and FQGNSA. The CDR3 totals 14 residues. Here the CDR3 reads CASSLAWANTEAFF. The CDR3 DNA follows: TGTGCCAGCAGCTTAGCATGGGCGAACACTGAAGCTTTCTTT. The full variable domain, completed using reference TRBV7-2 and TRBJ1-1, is GAGVSQSPSNKVTEKGKDVELRCDPISGHTALYWYRQSLGQGLEFLIYFQGNSAPDKSGLPSDRFSAERTGGSVSTLTIQRTQQEDSAVYLCASSLAWANTEAFFGQGTRLTVV.

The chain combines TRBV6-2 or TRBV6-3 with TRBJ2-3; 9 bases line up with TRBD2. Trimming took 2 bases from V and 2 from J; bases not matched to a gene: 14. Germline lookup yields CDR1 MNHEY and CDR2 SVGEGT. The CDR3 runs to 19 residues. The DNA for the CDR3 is TGTGCCAGCAGTTACCGAGCCGATAGCGGGAGCGTCACCACAGATACGCAGTATTTT. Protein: CASSYRADSGSVTTDTQYF.